This T cell receptor (beta chain) was profiled in a study of T cell clones after liver transplantation (dated by TCRdb to the late 2010s). Some background on the complete study: ITN030ST, the source of the samples, was a randomized trial that attempted immunosuppression withdrawal within 2 years of liver transplantation. Donor-reactive T cell clones were identified by TCRbeta sequencing after a pre-transplant mixed lymphocyte reaction and then tracked in post-transplant blood. As an antigen-independent comparator for donor-reactive sequences, third party-reactive TCRbeta sequences were also identified from pre-transplant MLRs. Three of the eight recipients were HCV-positive; the others were transplanted for non-autoimmune, non-viral indications. No induction therapy was given to the subjects, and standard immunosuppression was administered until randomization at 12-24 months post-transplant. Tolerance was defined as complete immunosuppression withdrawal for at least one year with no rise in liver enzymes beyond twice the upper limit of normal. Blood samples were collected pre-transplant, then pre-randomization ahead of withdrawal, and finally post-randomization once withdrawal had either been completed or failed. Of the 8 liver transplant recipients making up the studied cohort, 3 were classified as tolerant and 5 as non-tolerant. Results the study describes overall, beyond this receptor: In 5 of 8 subjects, regardless of tolerance or HCV status, circulating donor-reactive CD4 TCRbeta sequences dropped significantly post-transplant. Conclusions were preliminary, limited by small, heterogeneous patient numbers and non-standardized post-transplant time points. A greater decline was seen for donor-reactive sequences than for third party-reactive sequences, suggesting partial antigen-specific deletion unrelated to withdrawal success. When repertoire turnover was taken into account, detection of donor-reactive sequences was significantly reduced in 7 of 8 subjects for CD4 and in 8 of 8 subjects for CD8. Since no allograft tissue specimens were available, donor-reactive T cells may have migrated into the graft instead of being deleted. Low numbers of available donor cells limited the measurable donor-reactive repertoire in a couple of subjects.

High-throughput TCRbeta CDR3 sequencing of frozen genomic DNA was performed by immunoSEQ, with PCR amplification, mapping, bias correction and internal controls included. As for how the authors treated the data: Productive rearrangements were retained, and unique TCRbeta sequences were defined by the CDR3 nucleotide sequence together with the V and J gene. For a sequence to be called donor-reactive, it needed a frequency of at least 0.01% and at least 5-fold expansion in CFSE-low cells compared with unstimulated pre-transplant cells. To ensure at least 90% detection power, minimum frequency thresholds were set for each subject based on that subject's lowest-template unstimulated sample. Repertoire turnover was measured by Jensen-Shannon divergence between the top 1000 TCRbeta sequences post- and pre-transplant. Changes in detection of donor-reactive sequences were tested with two-sided Fisher's exact tests. Drawn from immuneACCESS, this table holds only the in-frame rearrangements with V and J called that TCRdb kept. Clones are partly lost; checked studies trace under half to an unresolved V gene and leave the rest unexplained. V, J and clone size reflect that table, while D and trimming were determined from the DNA. In this sample the table shows 20,000 to 25,000 clones, about three quarters of which occur a single time. The leading ten clones occupy roughly 2.8% of the sample.

From the cysteine through the phenylalanine, the CDR3 covers 15 amino acids. The sequence is cut down to CDR3 DNA, 45 bases in frame from base 1. For CDR1 and CDR2, the germline V gene lists SGHRS and YFSETQ. Remarks on this clone: The specificity of this receptor is unknown. A read error may account for a junction end that differs from germline.

The time point label on this specimen signifies: pre-transplant. Unstimulated PBMCs, after thawing, were stained for CD3, CD4 and CD8 and then FACS-sorted into CD3+CD4+ and CD3+CD8+ populations. All 8 studied subjects were randomized to immunosuppression withdrawal. The Qiagen DNeasy Blood and Tissue Kit was used to isolate genomic DNA. Recombination connected TRBV5-1 to TRBJ2-5; a tentative D call is TRBD1 (6 bases match). The sequencing here drew on CD4+ T cells from blood, taken before liver transplant. This receptor was obtained from a human donor who received a liver transplant. The sequenced DNA is TGTGCCAGCAGCTTGTTACCGACAGGCCAAGAGACCCAGTACTTC. Translation gives CASSLLPTGQETQYF.